This T cell receptor (beta chain) was obtained from a study of blood T cell repertoires in COVID-19. As for the study in general: Both acute and convalescent COVID-19 samples were obtained from the United States, Italy and Spain. The analysed material was cDNA or gDNA that came from T cells, B-cell-depleted T cells, or PBMCs.

Per the original methods: Estimated nucleated cell counts came from reference gene primer amplification. Libraries were prepared by immunoSEQ multiplex PCR; TCRdb keeps only in-frame clonotypes and omits some of them. That table furnishes V, J and clone size, whereas the DNA furnished D and trimming. In the table there are 55,000 to 70,000 clones, about 88% of which are singletons. Sequencing was performed on peripheral blood. The TCR originated in a woman aged 50 to 60 with active or convalescent COVID-19.

The CDR3 sequence: CASSLWTSTSSYNEQFF. The CDR3 DNA reads as TGTGCCAGCAGCTTATGGACTAGCACGAGCTCCTACAATGAGCAGTTCTTC. This chain joins TRBV7-8 and TRBJ2-1; 8 bases agree with TRBD2. CDR1 and CDR2 from the germline V gene are SGHVS and FQNEAQ. Trimming removed 2 bases from V and 0 bases from J; junction bases left unmatched: 6. The CDR3 runs 17 residues.